This TCR beta chain was sequenced for a study of siplizumab effects on memory and regulatory T cells (dated by TCRdb to about 2019). Looking at the study overall: The effect of the anti-CD2 antibody siplizumab on alloreactive T-cell subsets was examined in allogeneic mixed lymphocyte reactions constructed from human PBMCs. What the research found in general, with its limitations: Sequences below about 10^-5 frequency were poorly captured, so only a minor fraction of alloreactive clones could be mapped to unstimulated subsets. Compared with memory T cells, unstimulated naive T cells appeared more diverse, and naive cells seemed to make a substantial contribution to the alloresponse. No functional confirmation was obtained for the suppressive function of proliferating Tregs from siplizumab cultures. About 75-96% of proliferating CD4+ or CD8+ clones could not be given a naive or memory phenotype. Among mappable alloreactive CD4+ clones, an average Treg-derived fraction of almost 70% was observed with siplizumab, compared with roughly 27% in control reactions. Siplizumab significantly lowered the cumulative frequency of alloreactive sequences that could be traced to unstimulated CD4+ memory T cells.

The receptor library was made with the immunoSEQ multiplex PCR assay. Roughly 10^5 TCR templates per sample were assayed on the deep sequencing platform. Genomic DNA extracted from sorted T cells was used for TCRbeta CDR3 sequencing. The authors processed their data as follows. The R programming language was used for clonal analysis of the TCRbeta CDR3 data. Alloreactive CD4+ and CD8+ clones were defined by comparing unstimulated samples with post-reaction CFSE-low samples. By matching sequences to the repertoires of sorted unstimulated Treg and non-Treg cells, each alloreactive CD4+ clone was assigned a regulatory or non-regulatory origin. The immuneACCESS repertoire file appears here via TCRdb, limited to in-frame rearrangements. These files lack a portion of the clones; in checked studies, under half of the deficit traces to unresolved V genes, and the cause of the others is not known. V, J and clone size are taken as reported in that table, and D and trimming were inferred from the DNA itself. The sample table lists roughly 92,000 clones, 94% of them with a count of one. Less than 0.4% of the sample belongs to the ten largest clones.

CDR1 and CDR2 were assigned from the germline V gene as MGHRA and YSYEKL. Trimming costs V 3 bases and J 6 bases, and their ends lie 12 bases apart. Including the terminal cysteine and phenylalanine, the CDR3 comprises 13 residues. The sequence is cut down to CDR3 DNA, 39 bases in frame from base 1. Only one count was recorded for this clone. The clone's antigen remains unknown. One base away there is no much larger clone; base qualities are not given. Sorted unstimulated T cells and proliferating T cells recovered from mixed lymphocyte reactions were subjected to TCRbeta CDR3 sequencing. Fresh whole blood from nine to eleven HLA-typed healthy donors served as the source for isolating PBMCs. To map where alloreactive clones came from, unstimulated CD4+ non-regulatory T cells were FACS-sorted.

The sample comprised non-Treg CD4+ T cells sorted from blood. Sample cell subset or site, as interpreted from the label and publication: FACS-sorted unstimulated CD4+ non-regulatory T cells. The source is a human donor in good health. The chain is encoded by TRBV4-1 joined to TRBJ2-7, with TRBD2 perhaps the D gene, on 6 matching bases. The CDR3 region reads CASSQPIGGEQYF. The DNA sequence is given as TGCGCCAGCAGCCAGCCCATCGGGGGCGAGCAGTACTTC.